The sequence of this T cell receptor (beta chain) was determined in a study of blood T cell repertoires in COVID-19. Looking at the study overall: Acute and convalescent COVID-19 specimens originated in the United States, Italy and Spain. Nucleic acid was either cDNA or gDNA, and it came from T cells, B-cell-depleted T cells, or PBMCs.

V lost 5 bases and J 1 base, leaving 24 bases between the germline ends. The CDR3 extends over 19 amino acids. Germline V gene lookup returns CDR1 MNHEY and CDR2 SMNVEV (reference sequence). The data were produced by immunoSEQ multiplex PCR, yet TCRdb's version contains in-frame clones alone and is incomplete. Here the sample spans 200,000 to 300,000 clones, roughly 84% being singletons. This clone was recorded only once. The receptor was isolated from a man aged 55 to 70 with acute or convalescent COVID-19. The rearrangement uses TRBV27 and TRBJ2-1; TRBD1 might be the D (5 bases). What was sequenced was peripheral blood. Written as DNA, the CDR3 is TGTGCCAGCAGTATAGTCAGGGTTGTAACGGCGGAGTCCTACAATGAGCAGTTCTTC. Its protein is CASSIVRVVTAESYNEQFF.